This paragraph reports one TCR beta chain. Multiple V-beta primers and a C-beta primer amplified TCRB from RNA. TCRdb re-analysed the multiplex PCR reads in MiXCR, keeping a single row per CDR3 protein. The sample has about 12,000 distinct CDR3 sequences, roughly 70% seen once. The data are from a study of tumor-infiltrating lymphocytes in glioblastoma multiforme. V was trimmed by 5 bases and J by 2 bases, leaving 6 bases between them. The germline V gene encodes CDR1 SGHAT and CDR2 FQNNGV. This CDR3 has 12 residues. The chain carries TRBV11-2 and TRBJ2-5, with D unclear. This receptor was taken from a male donor with glioblastoma. The source material was brain tumor tissue. The CDR3 sequence is CASSPVQETQYF. In DNA, the CDR3 is TGTGCCAGCAGCCCAGTGCAAGAGACCCAGTACTTC. Filled out from reference TRBV11-2 and TRBJ2-5, the complete variable domain reads EAGVAQSPRYKIIEKRQSVAFWCNPISGHATLYWYQQILGQGPKLLIQFQNNGVVDDSQLPKDRFSAERLKGVDSTLKIQPAKLEDSAVYLCASSPVQETQYFGPGTRLLVL.